This TCR beta chain was recorded in a study of PD-1 blockade in classical Hodgkin lymphoma. Libraries were prepared by immunoSEQ multiplex PCR; TCRdb keeps only in-frame clonotypes and omits some of them. Among 4,000 to 6,000 clones, 75% to 85% were seen once, and the ten largest hold about 3.5%. Time point defined: cycle 4 day 1 (C4D1), after 6 weeks of nivolumab. Each patient experienced a relapse that followed autologous stem cell transplantation, and brentuximab vedotin exposure varied. Magnetic negative selection served to purify CD4+ T cells out of PBMCs that had been thawed. The CDR3 runs to 15 residues. Unmatched junction bases numbered 10, after V lost 5 bases and J lost 9 bases. The germline V gene encodes CDR1 SGHAT and CDR2 FQNNGV.

The source was CD4+ T cells from blood, collected before the fourth cycle of nivolumab. The chain has TRBV11-2 and TRBJ2-1; the match to TRBD1 covers 10 bases. The TCR sequence derives from a human donor with classical Hodgkin lymphoma. The CDR3 is CASSRDRGAIGEQFF. The DNA of the CDR3 is TGTGCCAGCAGCCGGGACAGGGGTGCAATCGGTGAGCAGTTCTTC.